Detailed here is one T cell receptor beta chain. This specimen comes from a study of cytomegalovirus exposure and HLA in healthy donors. Amplification used 60 Vbeta primers and 13 Jbeta primers. The assay was immunoSEQ multiplex PCR, and TCRdb's table has in-frame clones only and misses some. The profile shows about 160,000 clones, about 80% of them singletons. The receptor was isolated from a man aged 30 to 45 in good health and CMV-seronegative. Material: PBMCs.

CDR3: CASSHMNTEAFF. DNA of the CDR3: TGTGCCAGCAGCCACATGAACACTGAAGCTTTCTTT. The chain carries TRBV7-9 and TRBJ1-1; D not resolved. V lost 5 bases, J lost 0 bases, and 4 bases lay in between. This CDR3 spans 12 amino acids. The germline V gene has CDR1 SEHNR and CDR2 FQNEAQ (reference sequence).